These 21 T cell receptor beta chains came from one sample sequenced in a study of CD8 T cells in ankylosing spondylitis. Whole-study findings and limits: Seemingly characteristic of ankylosing spondylitis blood was a TCR beta motif consisting of about 8 highly homologous variants.

These receptors' antigens are unknown. TCRdb re-called the 5' RACE reads through MiXCR, storing one row per CDR3 protein. The top ten hold about 6.8% of the sample, which has just under 550,000 distinct CDR3 sequences, about 12% seen once. Material for sequencing was blood, either unsorted or a sorted T cell fraction (not recorded which). These receptors were obtained from a male donor with ankylosing spondylitis.

The chain carries TRBV5-1 and TRBJ2-5; D may correspond to TRBD1 or TRBD2 (7 bases each). The CDR3 length is 15 residues. Germline V gene sequence: CDR1 SGHRS, CDR2 YFSETQ. V was pared by 4 bases and J by 6 bases, with 19 bases between. CDR3 DNA sequence: TGCGCCAGCAGCCCGGCCGGGACAGCGGGAAAGACCCAGTACTTC. It codes for CASSPAGTAGKTQYF.

As DNA, the CDR3 is TGTGCCACCACTGGGGGACCCACAGATACGCAGTATTTT. Residues: CATTGGPTDTQYF. The chain joins TRBV10-3 to TRBJ2-3; the D gene could be TRBD1 or TRBD2 (5 bases each). The CDR3 is 13 amino acids. The germline gives CDR1 ENHRY, CDR2 SYGVKD. V was clipped by 10 bases and J by 2 bases, with 13 bases between them.

The genes are TRBV6-1 and TRBJ1-2; 7 bases map to TRBD1. The J segment lost 1 base and the V segment lost 6 bases, leaving 5 bases of the junction unmatched. This CDR3 is 14 amino acids long. CDR1 is MNHNS, CDR2 SASEGT, per germline. CDR3 sequence reads: CASRSDRDNYGYTF. As DNA, the CDR3 is TGTGCCAGCAGATCCGACAGGGATAACTATGGCTACACCTTC.

About this clonotype: A read error may be the cause here, since a much bigger clone is one base away. V is TRBV28 and J is TRBJ2-7; 7 positions match TRBD1. The junction had 5 bases not matched to a gene; V was cut back by 6 bases and J by 3 bases. CDR3 length: 13 amino acids. Germline CDR1 reads MDHEN; CDR2 reads SYDVKM. The CDR3 here is CASSSGQDYEQYF. For the CDR3, the DNA is TGTGCCAGCAGCTCCGGACAGGACTACGAGCAGTACTTC.

This clonotype was found a few times. The chain's CDR3 is CASSLQGATWETQYF. In nucleotides, the CDR3 is TGTGCCAGCAGTCTTCAGGGGGCGACTTGGGAGACCCAGTACTTC. The chain joins TRBV6-1 to TRBJ2-5; 8 nucleotides align to TRBD1. Germline trimming cut 5 bases from V and 5 bases from J; bases unmatched to any gene: 10. The CDR3 loop spans 15 amino acids. Germline values: CDR1 MNHNS, CDR2 SASEGT.

This clonotype was observed a few times. The gene calls are TRBV18 and TRBJ2-3; TRBD1 might be the D (6 bases). The CDR3 has 15 amino acids. Germline lookup yields CDR1 KGHSH and CDR2 LQKENI. V lost 3 bases, J lost 2 bases, and 12 bases lay in between. Here the CDR3 DNA reads TGTGCCAGCTCACCCCTACAGGGCCCCACAGATACGCAGTATTTT. The encoded protein is CASSPLQGPTDTQYF.

In its sample, this clonotype was seen a few times. The J gene is TRBJ1-4, the V gene TRBV20-1; D unclear. The CDR3 has 12 amino acids. Germline V gene sequence: CDR1 DFQATT, CDR2 SNEGSKA (reference sequence). V was pared by 3 bases and J by 4 bases, with 6 bases between. CDR3 sequence reads: CSASLDNEKLFF. The CDR3 DNA reads TGCAGTGCTAGTCTGGATAATGAAAAACTGTTTTTT.

The chain links TRBV18 to TRBJ1-1; D not resolved. The V gene lost 0 bases and the J gene lost 5 bases, with 10 bases spanning the gap. This CDR3 is built from 14 residues. Germline CDR1 is KGHSH and CDR2 is LQKENI. In DNA, the CDR3 is TGTGCCAGCTCACCACCAGTCCGGAGAACTGAAGCTTTCTTT. Its translation: CASSPPVRRTEAFF.

This clonotype has more than one count but fewer than ten. The chain recombines TRBV14 with TRBJ1-1; maybe TRBD1 (5 bases). This CDR3 spans 13 amino acids. The ends were cut back, 0 bases at V and 10 bases at J, with 12 bases in the middle. Germline V gene sequence: CDR1 SGHDN, CDR2 FVKESK. CDR3 sequence reads: CASSQDVEGRAFF. CDR3 coding DNA: TGTGCCAGCAGCCAAGACGTCGAGGGGAGAGCTTTCTTT.

This clonotype was seen only a few times. The chain recombines TRBV6-1 with TRBJ2-7; D gene unclear. Deletions cut 6 bases from V and 10 bases from J, with 19 bases between. This CDR3 is built from 13 residues. Per germline, CDR1 MNHNS and CDR2 SASEGT. In nucleotides, the CDR3 is TGTGCCAGCAGGGCAAGTACCCTTCTGTATCAGTACGTC. Its protein is CASRASTLLYQYV.

CDR3 protein: CASSQDSALQGLLGEQFF. Written as DNA, the CDR3 is TGTGCCAGCAGCCAAGATAGCGCGTTGCAGGGCCTATTAGGAGAGCAGTTCTTC. The genes are TRBV14 and TRBJ2-1, with D possibly being TRBD1 or TRBD2 (5 bases each). V was trimmed by 0 bases and J by 10 bases, leaving 25 bases between them. This CDR3 is built from 18 residues. Germline values: CDR1 SGHDN, CDR2 FVKESK.

This clonotype was found many times. The chain joins TRBV12-3 or TRBV12-4 to TRBJ2-1; D is possibly TRBD2 (5 bases). The CDR3 runs to 14 residues. Trimming took off 1 base at V and 6 bases at J, with 10 bases between the two ends. CDR3 amino acids: CASSLEGAFNEQFF. In DNA, the CDR3 is TGTGCCAGCAGTTTAGAGGGAGCATTCAATGAGCAGTTCTTC.

This clonotype was picked up a small number of times. The chain uses TRBV12-3 or TRBV12-4 and TRBJ1-2; possibly TRBD1 for D (6 bases). CDR3 length equals 16 residues. V gave up 3 bases and J gave up 4 bases, with 18 bases separating them. The DNA for the CDR3 is TGTGCCAGCAGTTTTTGGGGGGCCCTCGGAAGCTATGGCTACACCTTC. This encodes CASSFWGALGSYGYTF.

The chain joins TRBV12-3 or TRBV12-4 to TRBJ2-3; TRBD2 aligns across 10 bases. After removal of 6 bases from V and 0 bases from J, the junction contained 6 bases not matched to a gene. This CDR3 is 16 amino acids long. The CDR3 here is CASRYRTSGSTDTQYF. The DNA of the CDR3 is TGTGCCAGCAGATACAGGACTAGCGGAAGCACAGATACGCAGTATTTT.

This chain joins TRBV7-2 and TRBJ2-1; 8 bases line up with TRBD1. This CDR3 is 17 amino acids long. The junction had 10 bases not matched to a gene; V was cut back by 2 bases and J by 4 bases. CDR1 and CDR2 from the germline V gene are SGHTA and FQGNSA. CDR3 in amino acids: CASSLYLQGVGYNEQFF. As DNA, the CDR3 is TGTGCCAGCAGCTTATATTTACAGGGGGTCGGGTACAATGAGCAGTTCTTC.

This clonotype was seen only a few times. The rearrangement uses TRBV24-1 and TRBJ1-4, with D perhaps TRBD1 (5 bases). Trimming took 9 bases from V and 5 from J, leaving 15 bases between them. CDR3 length: 14 amino acids. CDR1 KGHDR and CDR2 SFDVKD come from the germline V gene. The CDR3 is CATSAGRANEKLFF. For the CDR3, the DNA is TGTGCCACCTCAGCGGGCAGGGCAAATGAAAAACTGTTTTTT.

This clonotype turned up a few times. The rearrangement links TRBV12-3 or TRBV12-4 to TRBJ2-5; the D gene is possibly TRBD1 (6 bases). Between the trimmed V and J ends, which lost 4 bases and 5 bases, there was a span of 8 bases. The CDR3 runs to 12 residues. CDR3 DNA: TGTGCCAGCAGTTCAGGGGTGGAGACCCAGTACTTC. It encodes CASSSGVETQYF.

In this sample, this clonotype turned up a few times. The chain combines TRBV7-9 with TRBJ2-1; TRBD2 aligns across 10 bases. Germline V gives CDR1 SEHNR, CDR2 FQNEAQ (reference sequence). This CDR3 is built from 17 residues. V shed 1 base, J shed 0 bases, and the junction held 3 bases outside the gene matches. CDR3 region: CASSLGAGGPSYNEQFF. The CDR3 DNA sequence: TGTGCCAGCAGCTTAGGAGCGGGAGGGCCCTCCTACAATGAGCAGTTCTTC.

This clonotype showed up just a few times. The chain couples TRBV20-1 to TRBJ2-5; TRBD1 is a possible D gene (6 bases). Germline V CDR1 and CDR2: DFQATT, SNEGSKA (reference sequence). CDR3 length: 13 residues. Trimming removed 3 bases at V and 2 bases at J, with 10 bases between. For the CDR3, the DNA is TGCAGTGCTAGCAGGGGTACGCAAGAGACCCAGTACTTC. Protein product: CSASRGTQETQYF.

This clonotype was detected ten times or more. This chain links TRBV5-1 with TRBJ2-3; no reliable D call. Germline V gene sequence: CDR1 SGHRS, CDR2 YFSETQ. The CDR3 sequence is 13 residues long. V lost 7 bases, J lost 3 bases, and 12 bases lay in between. CDR3 in amino acids: CASSSLRTDTQYF. CDR3 in DNA: TGCGCCAGCTCGTCCCTTAGAACAGATACGCAGTATTTT. The full variable domain, with the rest looked up from reference TRBV5-1 and TRBJ2-3, is KAGVTQTPRYLIKTRGQQVTLSCSPISGHRSVSWYQQTPGQGLQFLFEYFSETQRNKGNFPGRFSGRQFSNSRSEMNVSTLELGDSALYLCASSSLRTDTQYFGPGTRLTVL.

The chain employs TRBV29-1 and TRBJ1-4; the D gene is possibly TRBD1 (5 bases). Per germline, CDR1 SQVTM and CDR2 ANQGSEA. The CDR3 extends over 12 amino acids. With 7 bases removed from V and 4 bases from J, the gap between germline ends came to 10 bases. For the CDR3, the DNA is TGCAGCGCGGGACGGTATAATGAAAAACTGTTTTTT. Translating gives CSAGRYNEKLFF.